A single sample is the source of the 17 T cell receptor beta chains below, sequenced in a study of neurological immune-mediated disorders. Each CDR3 protein is one row after TCRdb ran MiXCR on the 5' RACE reads. The data contain about 25,000 distinct CDR3 sequences, 3% to 3.5% of them singletons. Sequencing was carried out using PBMCs. All receptors derive from a woman aged 25 to 39 with multiple sclerosis.

In this sample, this clonotype turned up many times. V usage is TRBV12-3 or TRBV12-4 and J usage is TRBJ2-1, with a tentative D call TRBD1 (5 bases). Trimming removed 6 bases from V and 8 bases from J, with 20 bases in between. This CDR3 has 15 amino acids. Here the CDR3 DNA reads TGTGCCAGCAGCCCCAAGGGGTATATGTTCGATGAGCAGTTCTTC. Amino acids: CASSPKGYMFDEQFF.

In this sample, this clonotype turned up many times. The chain joins TRBV11-3 to TRBJ2-5, with 7 bases aligning to TRBD1. V shed 1 base and J 5 bases; nucleotides not matched to a gene: 1. The CDR3 has 13 amino acids. Germline V gene sequence: CDR1 SGHNT, CDR2 YENEEA. The CDR3 sequence is CASSLARGETQYF. The DNA of the CDR3 is TGTGCCAGCAGCTTAGCCAGGGGGGAGACCCAGTACTTC.

This clonotype showed up many times. The genes are TRBV15 and TRBJ2-5, with D possibly matching TRBD2 (6 bases). CDR3 length equals 15 residues. CDR1 and CDR2 from the germline V gene are LNHNV and YYDKDF (reference sequence). V was shortened by 0 bases and J by 4 bases, with 12 bases between the two germline ends. CDR3 sequence: CATSRDAGFVETQYF. Written as DNA, the CDR3 is TGTGCCACCAGCAGAGATGCGGGGTTTGTAGAGACCCAGTACTTC.

The sample holds many counts of this clonotype. The V call is TRBV7-2, the J call TRBJ2-1; TRBD2 might be the D (5 bases). Looked up from germline, CDR1 is SGHTA and CDR2 is FQGNSA. CDR3 length equals 16 residues. V lost 6 bases to trimming and J lost 0 bases, with 15 bases between them. CDR3 in DNA: TGTGCCAGCAGACGGCCGAGGGTTAGCTCCTACAATGAGCAGTTCTTC. Its translation: CASRRPRVSSYNEQFF.

This clonotype was seen at least ten times. The V gene is TRBV5-1, the J gene TRBJ2-3; maybe TRBD1 (5 bases). The CDR3 extends over 15 amino acids. V was cut by 6 bases and J by 3 bases, with 17 bases left in between. Germline V gene sequence: CDR1 SGHRS, CDR2 YFSETQ. The CDR3 bases are TGCGCCAGCACCGGCGGACATCCGTGGACAGATACGCAGTATTTT. This sequence encodes CASTGGHPWTDTQYF. Filled out from reference TRBV5-1 and TRBJ2-3, the complete variable domain reads KAGVTQTPRYLIKTRGQQVTLSCSPISGHRSVSWYQQTPGQGLQFLFEYFSETQRNKGNFPGRFSGRQFSNSRSEMNVSTLELGDSALYLCASTGGHPWTDTQYFGPGTRLTVL.

The V and J genes are TRBV7-9 and TRBJ1-6; D is unresolved. CDR3 length: 13 amino acids. V dropped 5 bases and J dropped 5 bases, with 7 bases sitting between them. CDR1 is SEHNR and CDR2 is FQNEAQ in the germline V gene (reference sequence). The CDR3, as DNA: TGTGCCAGCAGCCCCTACAATAATTCACCCCTCCACTTT. It yields the protein CASSPYNNSPLHF.

Many counts were recorded for this clonotype. The rearrangement links TRBV24-1 to TRBJ1-5; 9 bases align to TRBD1. CDR3 length equals 16 residues. V lost 3 bases to trimming and J lost 6 bases; unmatched junction nucleotides: 8. The germline gives CDR1 KGHDR, CDR2 SFDVKD. The CDR3 is CATSDPRDREGQPQHF. The CDR3 region has the DNA TGTGCCACCAGTGATCCCCGGGACAGGGAGGGTCAGCCCCAGCATTTT.

This clonotype was observed many times. The chain has TRBV20-1 and TRBJ1-6; maybe TRBD1 (5 bases). The CDR3 runs 13 residues. Trimming took off 3 bases at V and 10 bases at J, with 13 bases between the two ends. Germline CDR1 and CDR2: DFQATT and SNEGSKA (reference sequence). Here the CDR3 reads CSARDTAWSPLHF. In DNA, the CDR3 is TGCAGTGCTAGGGACACCGCTTGGTCACCCCTCCACTTT.

This clonotype occurred many times. This chain uses TRBV5-4 with TRBJ2-2, with 10 bases fitting TRBD2. V dropped 3 bases and J dropped 3; count of bases not matched to a gene: 2. Per germline, CDR1 SGHNT and CDR2 YYREEE (reference sequence). This CDR3 is 15 amino acids long. DNA for the CDR3: TGTGCCAGCAGCTCCCTAGCGGGAGACACCGGGGAGCTGTTTTTT. Amino acid sequence: CASSSLAGDTGELFF. The full variable domain, rest sourced from reference TRBV5-4 and TRBJ2-2, is ETGVTQSPTHLIKTRGQQVTLRCSSQSGHNTVSWYQQALGQGPQFIFQYYREEENGRGNFPPRFSGLQFPNYSSELNVNALELDDSALYLCASSSLAGDTGELFFGEGSRLTVL.

This clonotype was counted many times. Sequence at one end of the junction differs from germline and may be a read error. The V and J genes are TRBV7-7 and TRBJ2-1, with D tentatively TRBD1 (6 bases). This CDR3 is 15 amino acids long. CDR1 and CDR2 (germline): SSHAT, FNYEAQ (reference sequence). CDR3 nucleotides: TGTGCTAGCAGCCCCCGGGGCAGATCAGGGGATGAGCAGTTCTTC. Translating it yields CASSPRGRSGDEQFF.

This clonotype was detected ten times or more. The chain joins TRBV29-1 to TRBJ2-1; 14 bases map to TRBD2. The trim removed 7 bases at V and 9 bases at J, leaving 5 bases unmatched. In germline, CDR1 is SQVTM, CDR2 ANQGSEA. The CDR3 is 13 residues long. CDR3 protein: CSAQTSGGAEQFF. CDR3 sequence (DNA): TGCAGCGCCCAGACTAGCGGGGGGGCTGAGCAGTTCTTC.

This clonotype was detected a few times. A much more abundant neighbour one base away suggests this may be a read error. The chain combines TRBV10-3 with TRBJ2-3; no reliable D call. The CDR3 runs 12 residues. The ends were cut back, 10 bases at V and 4 bases at J, with 12 bases in the middle. Per germline, CDR1 ENHRY and CDR2 SYGVKD. The CDR3 reads CATGKGADTQYF. The CDR3 bases are TGTGCCACCGGAAAGGGCGCAGATACGCAGTATTTT.

This clonotype was seen repeatedly, ten times or more. The rearrangement uses TRBV9 and TRBJ1-2, with 7 positions matching TRBD1. CDR1 is SGDLS and CDR2 is YYNGEE in the germline V gene. Trimming took 4 bases from V and 2 from J; bases not matched to a gene: 2. The CDR3 totals 13 residues. DNA for the CDR3: TGTGCCAGCAGCCAGGGACAGAACTATGGCTACACCTTC. Protein: CASSQGQNYGYTF.

The V call is TRBV19, the J call TRBJ2-7, with 10 bases that match TRBD1. V trimming: 4 bases; J trimming: 5 bases; junction bases outside the gene matches: 8. This CDR3 comprises 15 residues. Germline values: CDR1 LNHDA, CDR2 SQIVND (reference sequence). The CDR3: CASSNPGTGAHEQYF. The CDR3 DNA reads TGTGCCAGTAGTAACCCCGGGACAGGGGCCCACGAGCAGTACTTC.

This clonotype was recorded many times. The rearrangement links TRBV20-1 to TRBJ2-7; no firm D call. This CDR3 comprises 10 residues. Germline V gene lookup returns CDR1 DFQATT and CDR2 SNEGSKA (reference sequence). V lost 6 bases to trimming and J lost 2 bases, with 5 bases between them. CDR3 residues: CSAETYEQYF. CDR3 DNA: TGCAGTGCGGAGACCTACGAGCAGTACTTC.

This clonotype was counted at least ten times. The chain combines TRBV7-8 with TRBJ2-4; perhaps TRBD2 as D (7 bases). V lost 4 bases, J lost 8 bases, and 21 bases lay in between. Germline lookup yields CDR1 SGHVS and CDR2 FQNEAQ. The CDR3 covers 16 residues. Here the CDR3 DNA reads TGTGCCAGCAGCTCAAGGGCGGGGGCCCGGGTGGACATTCAGTACTTC. Residues: CASSSRAGARVDIQYF.

This clonotype was counted only a few times. No conserved phenylalanine or tryptophan is present at the end of the CDR3, so a read error is the likely explanation. This chain links TRBV20-1 with TRBJ2-3; 9 bases align to TRBD2. The CDR3 has 13 residues. With 4 bases clipped from V and 3 bases from J, the junction kept 2 bases outside the gene matches. The V gene's germline CDR1 is DFQATT and CDR2 SNEGSKA (reference sequence). CDR3 residues: CSAKLAGTDTQYN. CDR3 bases: TGCAGTGCTAAGCTAGCGGGAACAGATACGCAGTATAAT.